The clone carrying this TCR beta chain was seen at least ten times. What it recognizes is unknown. These data belong to a study of prognosis after radiotherapy for stage I lung cancer. Trimming took 4 bases from V and 1 from J, leaving 8 bases between them. Germline CDR1 is LGHDT and CDR2 is YNNKEL (reference sequence). The CDR3 runs 15 residues. The authors amplified TCR beta CDR3 from genomic DNA using two-round multiplex PCR. Gene-specific primers for each TRBV and TRBJ gene drove first-round PCR. Primers of the universal type were employed in the second round of PCR. TCRdb itself ran the multiplex PCR reads through MiXCR, one entry per CDR3 protein. This table holds around 27,000 distinct CDR3 sequences, 30% to 40% found once. At both of two time points, around 6.2 milliliters of peripheral blood were drawn. Notes on the study in general: Patients' TRBV and TRBJ gene usage reportedly differed by presence or absence of metastases.

Sequenced material: PBMCs, taken before or after stereotactic body radiation therapy (not recorded which). This receptor was identified in a donor aged 50 or older with non-small cell lung cancer. The chain is built from TRBV3-1 and TRBJ1-6, with D possibly being TRBD1 (5 bases). CDR3 sequence (DNA): TGTGCCAGCAGCCTCGGGGCATCCTATAATTCACCCCTCCACTTT. This gives the protein CASSLGASYNSPLHF.